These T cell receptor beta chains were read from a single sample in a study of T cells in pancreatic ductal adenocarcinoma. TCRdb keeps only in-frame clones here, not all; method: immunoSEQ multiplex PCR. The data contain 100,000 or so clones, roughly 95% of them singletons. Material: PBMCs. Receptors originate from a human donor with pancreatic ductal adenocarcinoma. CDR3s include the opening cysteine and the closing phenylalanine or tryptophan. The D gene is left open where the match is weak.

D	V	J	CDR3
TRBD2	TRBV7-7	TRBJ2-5	CASSLDALAGSGVTQYF
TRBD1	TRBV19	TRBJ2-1	CASRLTGTGVYEQFF
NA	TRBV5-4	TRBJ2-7	CASSLAGRELAEQYF
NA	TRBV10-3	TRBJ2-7	CAISEGPQGTYEQYF
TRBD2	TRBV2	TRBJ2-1	CASTPLEGLADRRQFF
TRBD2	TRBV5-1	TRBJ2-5	CASSLGLAGVEETQYF
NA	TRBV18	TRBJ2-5	CASSPVTGQETQYF
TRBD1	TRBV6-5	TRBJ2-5	CASSQTGTGETQYF
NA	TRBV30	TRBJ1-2	CALAGAWGYTF
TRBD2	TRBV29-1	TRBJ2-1	CSVRTSGIDEQFF
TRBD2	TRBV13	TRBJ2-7	CASEAGGHYEQYF
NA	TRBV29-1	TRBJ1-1	CSVEAHGYTEAFF
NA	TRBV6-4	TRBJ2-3	CASKHFTDTQYF
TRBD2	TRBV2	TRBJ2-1	CASKESSGRRGYNEQFF
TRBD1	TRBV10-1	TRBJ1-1	CASSDYGQGGTEAFF
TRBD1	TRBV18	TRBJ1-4	CASSPARDRGEKLFF
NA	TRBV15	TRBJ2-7	CATPETYEQYF
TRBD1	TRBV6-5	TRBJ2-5	CASSRITDRGETQYF
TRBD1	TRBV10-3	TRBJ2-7	CAISGGTGPEQYF
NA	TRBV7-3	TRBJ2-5	CASSLWAPDETQYF
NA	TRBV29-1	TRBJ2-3	CSVGGQSSTDTQYF
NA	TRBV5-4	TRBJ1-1	CASSADSGDIGAF
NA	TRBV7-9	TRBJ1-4	CASSRTNEKLFF
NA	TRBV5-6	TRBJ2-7	CASSQGGQGMYEQYF
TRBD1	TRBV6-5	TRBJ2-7	CASSFPPTGYYEQYF
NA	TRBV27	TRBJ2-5	CASSSSQGKLETQYF
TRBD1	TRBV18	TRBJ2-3	CASSSGQLSPMDTQYF
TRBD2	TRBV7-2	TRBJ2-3	CASSLTSGSSDTQYF
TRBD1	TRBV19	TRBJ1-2	CASSATWTGYDYGYTF
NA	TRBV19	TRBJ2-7	CASSIKTNKYEQYF
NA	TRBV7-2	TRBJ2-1	CASSFGSSYNEQFF
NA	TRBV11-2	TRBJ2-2	CASSLEGAGNAGELFF
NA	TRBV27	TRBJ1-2	CASSPLGGYGYTF
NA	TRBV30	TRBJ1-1	CAWSTQGTEAFF
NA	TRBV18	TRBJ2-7	CASSPSGGPYEQYF
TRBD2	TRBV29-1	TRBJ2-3	CSVEARPGGPVTDTQYF
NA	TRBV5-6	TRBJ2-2	CASSRGQIGELFF
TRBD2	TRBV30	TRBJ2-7	CAWRSGRASGTAGGMWEQYF
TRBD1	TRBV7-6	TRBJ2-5	CASSLGYGQGETQYF
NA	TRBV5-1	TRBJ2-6	CASSLSGGAGANVLTF
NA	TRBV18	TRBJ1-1	CASSRLGGGVGTEAFF
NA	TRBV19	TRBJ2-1	CASSIGNLGEQFF
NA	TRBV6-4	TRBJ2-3	CASSDGATTDTQYF
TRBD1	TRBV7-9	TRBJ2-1	CASSRSYRDRSNEQFF
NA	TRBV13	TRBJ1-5	CASSRGEDQPQHF
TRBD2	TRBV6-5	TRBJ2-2	CASSSVAGGNTGELFF
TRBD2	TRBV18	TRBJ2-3	CASSPNLAGATDTQYF
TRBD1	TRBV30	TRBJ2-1	CAWSGGTGPPYNEQFF
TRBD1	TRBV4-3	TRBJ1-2	CASSQDEGAHWGYTF
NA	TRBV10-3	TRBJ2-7	CAISAGGGVYEQYF